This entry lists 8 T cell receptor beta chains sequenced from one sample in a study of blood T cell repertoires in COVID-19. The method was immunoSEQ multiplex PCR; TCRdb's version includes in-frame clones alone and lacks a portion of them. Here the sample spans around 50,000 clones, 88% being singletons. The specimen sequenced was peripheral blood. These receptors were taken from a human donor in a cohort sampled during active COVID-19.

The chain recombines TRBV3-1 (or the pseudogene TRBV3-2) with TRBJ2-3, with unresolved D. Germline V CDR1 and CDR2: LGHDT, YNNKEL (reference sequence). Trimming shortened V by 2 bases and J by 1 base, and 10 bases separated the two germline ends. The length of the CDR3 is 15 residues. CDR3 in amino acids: CASSQYGLRTDTQYF. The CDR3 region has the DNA TGTGCCAGCAGCCAATACGGGTTGCGCACAGATACGCAGTATTTT.

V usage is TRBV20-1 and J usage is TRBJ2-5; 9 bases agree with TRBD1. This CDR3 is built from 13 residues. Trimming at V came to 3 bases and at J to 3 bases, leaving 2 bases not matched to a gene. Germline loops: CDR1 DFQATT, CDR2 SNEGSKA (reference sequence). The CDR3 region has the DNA TGCAGTGCTAGTAGGACAGGGGAAGAGACCCAGTACTTC. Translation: CSASRTGEETQYF.

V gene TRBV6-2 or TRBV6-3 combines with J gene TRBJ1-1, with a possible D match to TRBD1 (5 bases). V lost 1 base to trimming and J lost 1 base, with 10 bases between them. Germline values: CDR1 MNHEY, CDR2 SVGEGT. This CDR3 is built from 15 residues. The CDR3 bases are TGTGCCAGCAGTTACTGGGACGGGGGGAACACTGAAGCTTTCTTT. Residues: CASSYWDGGNTEAFF.

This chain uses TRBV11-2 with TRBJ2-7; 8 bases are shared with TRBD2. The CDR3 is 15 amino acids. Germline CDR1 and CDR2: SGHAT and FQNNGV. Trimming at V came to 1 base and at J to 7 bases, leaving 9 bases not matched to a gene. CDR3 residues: CASSLVVGGRSEQYF. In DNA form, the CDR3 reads TGTGCCAGCAGCTTAGTCGTGGGCGGGAGGAGTGAGCAGTACTTC.

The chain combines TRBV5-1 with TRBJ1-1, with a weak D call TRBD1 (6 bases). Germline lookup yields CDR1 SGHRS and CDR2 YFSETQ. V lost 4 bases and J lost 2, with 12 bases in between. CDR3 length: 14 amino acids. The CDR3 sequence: CASSHPGHNTEAFF. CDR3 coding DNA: TGCGCCAGCAGCCATCCGGGACACAACACTGAAGCTTTCTTT.

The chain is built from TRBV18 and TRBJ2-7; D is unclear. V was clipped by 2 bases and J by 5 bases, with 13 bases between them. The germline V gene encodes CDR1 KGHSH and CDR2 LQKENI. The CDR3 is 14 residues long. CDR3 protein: CASSPGRRLDEQYF. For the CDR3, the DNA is TGTGCCAGCTCACCAGGGCGCCGGCTGGACGAGCAGTACTTC.

The CDR3 spells CASSLTGLAGVEETQYF. CDR3 bases: TGTGCCAGCAGCTTAACGGGACTAGCGGGAGTCGAAGAGACCCAGTACTTC. The chain is built from TRBV7-8 and TRBJ2-5, with 14 bases identical to TRBD2. Trimming removed 2 bases from V and 3 bases from J; junction bases left unmatched: 5. Germline V lookup: CDR1 SGHVS, CDR2 FQNEAQ. The CDR3 length is 17 residues.

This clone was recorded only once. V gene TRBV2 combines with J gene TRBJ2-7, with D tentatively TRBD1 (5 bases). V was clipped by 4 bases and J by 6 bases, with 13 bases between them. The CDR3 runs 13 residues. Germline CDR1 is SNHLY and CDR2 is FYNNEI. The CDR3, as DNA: TGTGCCAGCAGTGTGGCAGGGCATGGCGAGCAGTACTTC. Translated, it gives CASSVAGHGEQYF.